The 6 T cell receptor beta chains below all came from one sample that was sequenced in a study of Tregs in tolerant kidney transplant recipients (dated by TCRdb to the late 2010s). Preparation of the library involved the immunoSEQ multiplex PCR assay. The source is immuneACCESS, and TCRdb retained only in-frame sequences with V and J called. Part of the clones is not carried over; for the studies checked, unresolved V genes explain less than half of this, and the remainder is unexplained. The sample table shows 75,000 to 100,000 clones, and roughly 93% are seen once. The ten largest account for about 1.5% of the sample. The transplants used related donors along with nonmyeloablative bone marrow transplantation, and in the human trials mixed chimerism was transient. The material was CD4+ T cells from blood (PBMCs), obtained 12 months after the transplant. Receptors were obtained from a human patient who received a combined kidney and bone marrow transplant. After a transplant, some T cells may be of graft donor origin.

This clone came up once. The chain joins TRBV5-4 to TRBJ2-7; possibly TRBD2 for D (6 bases). The V end was cut by 2 bases, the J end by 1 base, with 10 bases between. CDR3 length equals 14 residues. Germline V gives CDR1 SGHNT, CDR2 YYREEE (reference sequence). In DNA, the CDR3 is TGTGCCAGCAGCTTTAGACGGGAGTCCTACGAGCAGTACTTC. Its translation: CASSFRRESYEQYF.

The chain carries TRBV7-9 and TRBJ2-5; 9 bases match TRBD2. V trimming: 5 bases; J trimming: 4 bases; junction bases outside the gene matches: 11. Germline V gene data show CDR1 as SEHNR and CDR2 as FQNEAQ (reference sequence). CDR3 length equals 16 residues. CDR3: CASSEMGGGVAETQYF. The CDR3 region has the DNA TGTGCCAGCAGCGAGATGGGCGGGGGGGTGGCAGAGACCCAGTACTTC.

The gene calls are TRBV7-3 and TRBJ2-1; a possible D gene is TRBD2 (6 bases). V shed 2 bases and J shed 6 bases, with 11 bases lying between them. Germline V gene sequence: CDR1 SGHTA, CDR2 FQGTGA. CDR3 length: 14 amino acids. This CDR3 is CASSLSGLSNEQFF. The CDR3 DNA is TGTGCCAGCAGCTTATCGGGACTTTCCAATGAGCAGTTCTTC.

This chain joins TRBV18 and TRBJ2-5; 7 bases are a match to TRBD2. The DNA end is more similar to TRBJ2-7, so the J call may be wrong. From germline, CDR1 is KGHSH and CDR2 LQKENI. The CDR3 length is 14 residues. The CDR3 nucleotides are TGTGCCAGCTCGCCTTTGGCGGGAGATTACGAGCAGTACTTC. Translation: CASSPLAGDYEQYF.

The CDR3 nucleotides are TGTGCCAGTAGTAGAGGACGCGGGGACAAAAACATTCAGTACTTC. It yields the protein CASSRGRGDKNIQYF. The V call is TRBV19, the J call TRBJ2-4; D perhaps matches TRBD2 (6 bases). Trimming took 4 bases from V and 3 from J, leaving 13 bases between them. CDR1 and CDR2 (germline): LNHDA, SQIVND (reference sequence). The CDR3 has 15 residues.

CDR3: CASSMSDSITEAFF. The DNA of the CDR3 is TGTGCCAGTAGTATGTCGGACAGTATCACTGAAGCTTTCTTT. V usage is TRBV19 and J usage is TRBJ1-1; maybe TRBD1 (6 bases). V lost 3 bases and J 4 bases, leaving 12 bases between the germline ends. The CDR3 extends over 14 amino acids. The germline gives CDR1 LNHDA, CDR2 SQIVND (reference sequence).